These T cell receptor beta chains were read from a single sample in a study of cytomegalovirus exposure and HLA in healthy donors. This table comes from immunoSEQ multiplex PCR, and its TCRdb copy is limited to in-frame clones, with some not included. This table has approximately 120,000 clones, 65% to 75% appearing once. Material: PBMCs. The source is a man aged 40-49 years in good health and CMV-seropositive. CDR3s leave out the opening cysteine and the closing phenylalanine or tryptophan.

>TRBV18|12
ASSPSLRNTEAF
>TRBV4-2|12
ASSQWSGNQPQH
>TRBV15|16
ATSRDPPAGQGNEKLF
>TRBV5-1|16
ASSMGAGGAGGLSEQF
>TRBV27|12
ASSSGDGNQPQH
>TRBV12-5|10
ASGSDGGEAF
>TRBV6-1|10
ASSPSPKEQF
>TRBV19|15
ASSILAGQGYNSPLH
>TRBV6-5|12
ASQNQEGSYEQY
>TRBV9|12
ASSVPAGSGELF
>TRBV5-6|12
ASSPGTRLNEQF
>TRBV11-1|14
ASSLAGGDRTGELF
>TRBV7-8|12
ASSPRGKNTEAF
>TRBV5-1|13
ASSPGQGAWSTQY
>TRBV15|15
ATSARTGATVNYGYT
>TRBV2|13
AGSTGGEYNSPLH
>TRBV21-1|15
ASSNQMGLSPTDTQY
>TRBV30|12
AWSGQGPIQPQH
>TRBV6-6|14
ASSYTGRSSYNEQF
>TRBV5-1|13
ASSLEVQGNEKLF
>TRBV5-6|13
ASSEGAGQTYEQY
>TRBV7-2|13
ASTPRTGGSYEQY
>TRBV5-1|11
ASSPDSQETQY
>TRBV30|10
AWSGGRYEQY
>TRBV30|11
AWLTGGTDTQY
>TRBV5-6|12
ASSLAGRAYGYT
>TRBV5-4|12
ASSSRGVSDTQY
>TRBV29-1|11
SVGDRVIETQY
>TRBV7-8|13
ASSEGGRGDYEQY
>TRBV7-6|10
ASSSEGLGYT
>TRBV2|14
ASRLDRSSGANVLT
>TRBV7-3|12
ASSSIAGVNEQF
>TRBV7-2|11
ASSQAGGRGYT
>TRBV19|11
ASSILSVTEAF
>TRBV6-4|11
ASKAGGTDTQY
>TRBV7-9|13
ASSAGLAGVNEQF